Listed below are T cell receptor beta chains from one sample, sequenced in a study of OX40 agonist ivuxolimab in advanced cancers. TCRdb's table, derived via immunoSEQ multiplex PCR, lists solely in-frame clones and lacks some. This table has around 56,000 clones, under 85% appearing once. The sample here was CD4+ or CD8+ T cells sorted from blood, taken in a trial of the OX40 agonist ivuxolimab. These receptors originate from an adult with an advanced solid tumor such as melanoma, head and neck, liver or kidney cancer. Each CDR3 is given without its conserved first and last residue. Fields, in order: J gene, V gene, CDR3 protein.

>TRBJ1-3|TRBV5-1
ASSLSGGPNTIY
>TRBJ2-3|TRBV28
ASSSDSYTDTQY
>TRBJ2-7|TRBV11-2
ASSGAGDFSYEQY
>TRBJ2-1|TRBV5-1
ASSLAGGGNEQF
>TRBJ1-1|TRBV11-2
ASSSHRVGVEKAF
>TRBJ1-3|TRBV11-2
ASSSARDSGNTIY
>TRBJ2-5|TRBV5-4
ASSPLGEAETQY
>TRBJ1-1|TRBV6-6
ASRPGTFPGGAF
>TRBJ2-3|TRBV4-1
ASSQDYRLAGDRTDTQY
>TRBJ1-5|TRBV28
ASRRGGGNQPQH
>TRBJ2-1|TRBV5-4
ASGKNRGPAYNEQF
>TRBJ1-3|TRBV10-3
AISESRVSDTIY
>TRBJ2-2|TRBV9
ASSLRDRPSGELF
>TRBJ2-2|TRBV20-1
SSLAGELF
>TRBJ2-5|TRBV9
ASSVDSGQETQY
>TRBJ1-1|TRBV5-5
ASSLEQGNTEAF